The sequence of this T cell receptor beta chain was determined in a study of blood T cell repertoires in COVID-19. Background on the study: Specimens from acute and convalescent COVID-19 originated in the United States, Italy and Spain.

Participants' own reports of clinical history determined their cohort assignment. The repertoire was sequenced with immunoSEQ multiplex PCR; TCRdb's copy has only in-frame clones and lacks some. The sample lists fewer than 250,000 clones; about 86% were seen once. This CDR3 contains 14 residues. The junction had 5 bases not matched to a gene; V was cut back by 5 bases and J by 1 base. The germline V gene has CDR1 SGHDT and CDR2 YYEEEE. The sequenced sample was PBMCs or T cells enriched from blood (not recorded which). V gene TRBV5-6 combines with J gene TRBJ2-5; 7 bases fit TRBD2. The receptor's source is a woman aged 45-65 years with acute COVID-19. CDR3 nucleotides: TGTGCCAGCAGTACGCTAGCGGTCCAAGAGACCCAGTACTTC. It translates to CASSTLAVQETQYF.